Listed here are 4 T cell receptor beta chains from one sample, sequenced in a study of T cell responses to AZD1222 COVID-19 vaccine. Only in-frame clones appear in the TCRdb table, and some are missing; sequencing was by immunoSEQ multiplex PCR. The repertoire includes about 92,000 clones, about 90% of them detected once, and 20% to 30% sits in the top ten. Sequenced here: peripheral blood, sampled on day 0 of AZD1222 vaccination. Receptor source: an adult in good health.

The chain is built from TRBV9 and TRBJ2-3, with D perhaps TRBD1 (6 bases). This CDR3 is built from 16 residues. The germline V gene encodes CDR1 SGDLS and CDR2 YYNGEE. The V gene lost 4 bases and the J gene lost 6 bases, with 21 bases spanning the gap. CDR3 coding DNA: TGTGCCAGCAGCCCCAGCCCGGGACAAAAGATCGATACGCAGTATTTT. Protein: CASSPSPGQKIDTQYF.

V gene TRBV6-5 combines with J gene TRBJ2-2; no clear D gene. The CDR3 has 12 residues. With 6 bases removed from V and 7 bases from J, the gap between germline ends came to 9 bases. Germline lookup yields CDR1 MNHEY and CDR2 SVGAGI. The CDR3 here is CASRARFGELFF. The CDR3 bases are TGTGCCAGCAGGGCGAGGTTCGGGGAGCTGTTTTTT.

The chain joins TRBV4-1 to TRBJ1-5; D is ambiguous. The CDR3 loop spans 17 amino acids. V was trimmed by 0 bases and J by 5 bases, leaving 17 bases between them. CDR1 is MGHRA, CDR2 YSYEKL, per germline. As DNA, the CDR3 is TGCGCCAGCAGCCAAGATCTTGTCACATGGGCGGATCAGCCCCAGCATTTT. Amino acid sequence: CASSQDLVTWADQPQHF.

The chain joins TRBV5-1 to TRBJ2-1; 9 nucleotides agree with TRBD1. The V gene end was trimmed by 3 bases and the J gene end by 1 base; junction bases not matched to a gene: 2. The CDR3 spans 15 residues. Germline assignment: CDR1 SGHRS and CDR2 YFSETQ. For the CDR3, the DNA is TGCGCCAGCAGCTCGGACAGGGGTTCCTACAATGAGCAGTTCTTC. This gives the protein CASSSDRGSYNEQFF.